The following is a T cell receptor beta chain sequence with its context. This table comes from immunoSEQ multiplex PCR, and its TCRdb copy is limited to in-frame clones, with some not included. The sample comprises hundreds of thousands of clones, 85% to 90% of which are singletons, and 1.1% rests with the top ten. The data belong to a study of blood T cell repertoires in COVID-19. Study-level background: PBMCs, B-cell-depleted T cells, or T cells were the source of the cDNA or gDNA that made up the material.

The material sequenced was PBMCs or T cells enriched from blood (not recorded which). This clonotype was obtained from a man aged 25 to 40 who had recovered from COVID-19.

CDR3 sequence: CASSIVAGDNEQFF. As DNA, the CDR3 is TGTGCCAGTAGTATAGTAGCGGGCGACAATGAGCAGTTCTTC. The chain couples TRBV19 to TRBJ2-1; 7 bases are a match to TRBD2. V shed 1 base and J 5 bases; nucleotides not matched to a gene: 2. CDR1 and CDR2 from the germline V gene are LNHDA and SQIVND (reference sequence). This CDR3 region has 14 residues.